The sequence of this T cell receptor beta chain was determined in a study of T cell repertoires in cytomegalovirus infection. Study-level results: Cumulative public TCR beta family frequency identified carriers of CMV plus the relevant HLA. It was HLA-C-restricted CMV-specific TCR beta clonotypes that dominated the response ex vivo.

The CDR3 is 18 residues long. The germline gives CDR1 LGHDT, CDR2 YNNKEL (reference sequence). V shed 0 bases and J 6 bases; nucleotides not matched to a gene: 11. Each CDR3 protein is one row after TCRdb ran MiXCR on the reads. The table lists fewer than 200,000 distinct CDR3 sequences, roughly 19% of them singletons. About this clonotype: Antigen unknown.

The TCR sequence derives from a human donor in good health (CMV status not recorded). Some clones in this sample may be carry-over from other donors' samples. The sequenced sample consisted of PBMCs. The chain combines TRBV3-1 with TRBJ1-6, with TRBD1 identical over 7 bases. The CDR3 DNA sequence: TGTGCCAGCAGCCAAGATCTCGGGACAGAAGTTCCTAATTCACCCCTCCACTTT. Translating it yields CASSQDLGTEVPNSPLHF.